This passage covers 29 T cell receptor beta chains from one sample sequenced in a study of shared clonotypes between healthy human individuals. CD45RO-negative cells were positively selected for CCR7, leaving out terminally differentiated effector memory CD45RA+ cells. The method was immunoSEQ multiplex PCR; TCRdb's version includes in-frame clones alone and lacks a portion of them. The sample holds 2 million to 2.5 million clones, around 96% seen once. Input material: naive CD8+ T cells sorted from blood. Receptor source: a young man in good health.

The chain couples TRBV4-1 to TRBJ1-1; D ambiguous. The germline V and J ends were trimmed by 6 bases and 1 base, with 18 bases remaining between them. This CDR3 has 16 residues. Germline V gives CDR1 MGHRA, CDR2 YSYEKL. CDR3 loop: CASSPGTGGTNTEAFF. Written as DNA, the CDR3 is TGCGCCAGCAGTCCCGGTACGGGTGGCACGAACACTGAAGCTTTCTTT.

The chain recombines TRBV27 with TRBJ1-4; 8 bases align to TRBD1. The CDR3 totals 14 residues. Germline lookup yields CDR1 MNHEY and CDR2 SMNVEV (reference sequence). The V and J ends lost 4 bases and 8 bases, in that order; junction bases with no gene match: 6. The CDR3 coding sequence is TGTGCCAGCAGTTGGGACAGGTTGGGCGAAAAACTGTTTTTT. This codes for CASSWDRLGEKLFF. The complete variable domain, with remaining parts taken from reference TRBV27 and TRBJ1-4, reads EAQVTQNPRYLITVTGKKLTVTCSQNMNHEYMSWYRQDPGLGLRQIYYSMNVEVTDKGDVPEGYKVSRKEKRNFPLILESPSPNQTSLYFCASSWDRLGEKLFFGSGTQLSVL.

J is TRBJ2-1 and V is TRBV2; the match to TRBD1 covers 8 bases. In germline, CDR1 is SNHLY, CDR2 FYNNEI. CDR3 length: 14 residues. Trimming cost V 1 base and J 7 bases; bases outside gene matches: 3. The CDR3 region has the DNA TGTGCCAGCAGTGAAGGGACAGGGCTGAATGAGCAGTTCTTC. It translates to CASSEGTGLNEQFF.

The chain links TRBV5-4 to TRBJ2-5; 16 bases match TRBD2. Looked up from germline, CDR1 is SGHNT and CDR2 is YYREEE (reference sequence). CDR3 size: 15 residues. V dropped 6 bases and J dropped 3; count of bases not matched to a gene: 2. CDR3 sequence reads: CASIGTSGGEETQYF. The CDR3 region has the DNA TGTGCCAGCATCGGGACTAGCGGGGGGGAAGAGACCCAGTACTTC.

The chain combines TRBV7-9 with TRBJ2-1, with 7 positions matching TRBD2. CDR3 length equals 16 residues. V shed 2 bases and J 5 bases; nucleotides not matched to a gene: 9. Germline V lookup: CDR1 SEHNR, CDR2 FQNEAQ (reference sequence). CDR3 residues: CASSLPKRGPNNEQFF. In nucleotides, the CDR3 is TGTGCCAGCAGCTTACCCAAGCGGGGACCTAACAATGAGCAGTTCTTC.

This clone has just one count. V gene TRBV4-3 combines with J gene TRBJ2-5; possibly TRBD2 for D (5 bases). This CDR3 is built from 15 residues. Trimming removed 2 bases from V and 6 bases from J, with 16 bases in between. Per the germline V gene, CDR1 is LGHNA and CDR2 is YSLEER. The CDR3 DNA follows: TGCGCCAGCAGCCAACTACTAGAATTGAGGCAGACCCAGTACTTC. Translating gives CASSQLLELRQTQYF.

The rearrangement uses TRBV5-6 and TRBJ1-1, with unresolved D. This CDR3 has 15 residues. The V and J ends lost 3 bases and 6 bases respectively, with 18 bases between them. Germline-derived CDR1 and CDR2 are SGHDT and YYEEEE. CDR3 DNA: TGTGCCAGCAGCTCTAAGGCGGGGATAAAGGCTGAAGCTTTCTTT. It is translated as CASSSKAGIKAEAFF.

With respect to this clone: Other DNA sequences of this sample code for an identical CDR3. The chain couples TRBV5-1 to TRBJ2-7; perhaps D is TRBD1 or TRBD2 (5 bases each). Trimming left V 3 bases short and J 1 base short, with 11 bases between. CDR1 is SGHRS, CDR2 YFSETQ, per germline. This CDR3 has 14 amino acids. Written as DNA, the CDR3 is TGCGCCAGCAGCTCGGGGCAAGGATCCTACGAGCAGTACTTC. Translated: CASSSGQGSYEQYF.

Comments on this clone: The sample contains more than one DNA sequence encoding this CDR3. V and J are TRBV5-6 and TRBJ2-7, with 9 nucleotides matching TRBD1. J was trimmed by 2 bases and V by 2 bases; bases with no gene match: 2. Germline loops: CDR1 SGHDT, CDR2 YYEEEE. The CDR3 length is 14 residues. The CDR3 is CASSFRQGAYEQYF. In nucleotides, the CDR3 is TGTGCCAGCAGCTTCCGACAGGGGGCCTACGAGCAGTACTTC.

Remarks on this clone: Distinct nucleotide sequences in the sample also encode this CDR3. The chain employs TRBV27 and TRBJ2-5; D is undetermined. Per germline, CDR1 MNHEY and CDR2 SMNVEV (reference sequence). Deletions cut 2 bases from V and 5 bases from J, with 6 bases between. The CDR3 length is 12 residues. The CDR3 nucleotides read TGTGCCAGCAGTTTACTGGGTGAGACCCAGTACTTC. It translates to CASSLLGETQYF.

This chain connects TRBV4-3 to TRBJ1-1, with a tentative D call TRBD1 (5 bases). The CDR3 extends over 15 amino acids. Per germline, CDR1 LGHNA and CDR2 YSLEER. V shed 1 base and J shed 11 bases, with 20 bases lying between them. The CDR3 DNA is TGCGCCAGCAGCCAAGTTGGGGGGAGCCCCGTTGAGGCTTTCTTT. Residues: CASSQVGGSPVEAFF.

The J gene is TRBJ1-1, the V gene TRBV27; 8 bases are a match to TRBD1. Trimming at V came to 6 bases and at J to 1 base, leaving 4 bases not matched to a gene. CDR1 is MNHEY, CDR2 SMNVEV, per germline (reference sequence). This CDR3 is built from 14 residues. The CDR3 region is CASRPGTGNTEAFF. DNA of the CDR3: TGTGCCAGCAGACCCGGGACAGGGAACACTGAAGCTTTCTTT.

The chain joins TRBV5-1 to TRBJ2-7, with D possibly matching TRBD1 (5 bases). The CDR3 loop spans 13 amino acids. Germline CDR1 reads SGHRS; CDR2 reads YFSETQ. V dropped 0 bases and J dropped 5 bases, with 9 bases sitting between them. The CDR3 DNA follows: TGCGCCAGCAGCTTGGCCCCGGACAACGAGCAGTACTTC. This encodes CASSLAPDNEQYF.

The chain employs TRBV4-3 and TRBJ1-6; weak D call: TRBD1 (5 bases). The CDR3 length is 16 residues. The ends were cut back, 0 bases at V and 7 bases at J, with 13 bases in the middle. The germline V gene encodes CDR1 LGHNA and CDR2 YSLEER. The CDR3 DNA sequence: TGCGCCAGCAGCCAAGAATGGGGCGCGGGGAATTCACCCCTCCACTTT. Its protein is CASSQEWGAGNSPLHF.

The J gene is TRBJ1-2, the V gene TRBV29-1; no firm D call. Germline V gives CDR1 SQVTM, CDR2 ANQGSEA. V lost 2 bases and J 1 base, leaving 5 bases between the germline ends. CDR3 length: 12 residues. CDR3 in amino acids: CSVENSNYGYTF. CDR3 DNA: TGCAGCGTTGAAAATAGTAACTATGGCTACACCTTC.

This chain joins TRBV5-1 and TRBJ2-7; TRBD1 aligns across 7 bases. The CDR3 sequence is 14 residues long. The V gene end was trimmed by 3 bases and the J gene end by 5 bases; junction bases not matched to a gene: 8. Germline values: CDR1 SGHRS, CDR2 YFSETQ. CDR3 protein: CASSWWGQLDEQYF. CDR3 coding DNA: TGCGCCAGCAGCTGGTGGGGACAGCTAGACGAGCAGTACTTC.

The chain joins TRBV2 to TRBJ1-2, with D perhaps matching TRBD1 (5 bases). V gave up 6 bases and J gave up 3 bases, with 14 bases separating them. The CDR3 totals 14 residues. Germline V gene data show CDR1 as SNHLY and CDR2 as FYNNEI. The CDR3 DNA sequence: TGTGCCAGCAGGACGGGGGGGATAGACTATGGCTACACCTTC. Translating it yields CASRTGGIDYGYTF.

The genes are TRBV5-4 and TRBJ2-5; D may be TRBD2 (5 bases). The ends were cut back, 4 bases at V and 3 bases at J, with 10 bases in the middle. CDR1 and CDR2 (germline): SGHNT, YYREEE (reference sequence). CDR3 length equals 13 residues. The CDR3 nucleotides read TGTGCCAGCAGCCCGGGGAATGAAGAGACCCAGTACTTC. Translated: CASSPGNEETQYF. Supplemented by reference TRBV5-4 and TRBJ2-5, the full variable domain reads ETGVTQSPTHLIKTRGQQVTLRCSSQSGHNTVSWYQQALGQGPQFIFQYYREEENGRGNFPPRFSGLQFPNYSSELNVNALELDDSALYLCASSPGNEETQYFGPGTRLLVL.

The chain recombines TRBV4-1 with TRBJ2-7; D gene unclear. The CDR3 has 13 amino acids. Germline V gives CDR1 MGHRA, CDR2 YSYEKL. V gave up 6 bases and J gave up 2 bases, with 11 bases separating them. The CDR3 DNA reads TGCGCCAGCAGTCCAAACATTCCCTACGAGCAGTACTTC. This gives the protein CASSPNIPYEQYF.

As regards this clone: The germline gene is not matched at one end of the junction; a read error may be the cause. The rearrangement joins TRBV7-7 to TRBJ2-7; possible D gene TRBD2, 6 bases. The CDR3 has 14 residues. Per the germline V gene, CDR1 is SSHAT and CDR2 is FNYEAQ (reference sequence). DNA for the CDR3: TGTGCTAGCAGCTTAGCTATGGGGGACTTCGAGCAGTACTTC. Encoded protein: CASSLAMGDFEQYF.

J is TRBJ1-4 and V is TRBV7-3, with D maybe TRBD1 (6 bases). This CDR3 has 15 amino acids. V was shortened by 5 bases and J by 6 bases, with 16 bases between the two germline ends. Per the germline V gene, CDR1 is SGHTA and CDR2 is FQGTGA. In DNA form, the CDR3 reads TGTGCCAGCAGCCCCCTGGGACCAGGGGATGAAAAACTGTTTTTT. It translates to CASSPLGPGDEKLFF.

The chain combines TRBV11-2 with TRBJ2-5, with unresolved D. CDR1 is SGHAT and CDR2 is FQNNGV in the germline V gene. The V and J ends lost 0 bases and 3 bases respectively, with 8 bases between them. The CDR3 totals 14 residues. In DNA form, the CDR3 reads TGTGCCAGCAGCTTAGATAAGGATAAAGAGACCCAGTACTTC. The encoded protein is CASSLDKDKETQYF.

The V gene is TRBV6-1, the J gene TRBJ1-1, with D possibly matching TRBD1 (6 bases). The length of the CDR3 is 14 residues. Germline assignment: CDR1 MNHNS and CDR2 SASEGT. V was cut by 7 bases and J by 5 bases, with 17 bases left in between. In DNA form, the CDR3 reads TGTGCCAGCACCTCTGGGGGGGCTGGGACTGAAGCTTTCTTT. Its translation is CASTSGGAGTEAFF.

The rearrangement links TRBV30 to TRBJ1-2; D unresolved. The germline gives CDR1 GTSNPN, CDR2 SVGIG (reference sequence). The CDR3 runs 12 residues. Trimming removed 1 base from V and 8 bases from J, with 11 bases in between. The CDR3 DNA follows: TGTGCCTGGAGTGCAGGAAGTTGGGGCTACACCTTC. This gives the protein CAWSAGSWGYTF.

The rearrangement joins TRBV4-3 to TRBJ2-7, with D maybe TRBD2 (6 bases). V was clipped by 4 bases and J by 4 bases, with 11 bases between them. Germline CDR1 reads LGHNA; CDR2 reads YSLEER. The CDR3 has 13 residues. The CDR3, as DNA: TGCGCCAGCAGCCTGGGACTCGGATACGAGCAGTACTTC. It yields the protein CASSLGLGYEQYF.

The V call is TRBV19, the J call TRBJ2-7; perhaps D is TRBD1 or TRBD2 (5 bases each). Looked up from germline, CDR1 is LNHDA and CDR2 is SQIVND (reference sequence). This CDR3 has 15 amino acids. V lost 5 bases and J lost 1, with 15 bases in between. This CDR3 is CASSAGTHGSYEQYF. CDR3 nucleotide sequence: TGTGCCAGTAGTGCCGGGACCCACGGATCCTACGAGCAGTACTTC.

This chain connects TRBV2 to TRBJ2-3, with 8 bases fitting TRBD2. This CDR3 has 16 amino acids. J gave up 4 bases and V 3 bases, and 9 bases lay outside the gene matches. Germline CDR1 SNHLY, CDR2 FYNNEI. The CDR3 is CASSDPSTGGADTQYF. CDR3 DNA: TGTGCCAGCAGTGACCCCTCGACCGGGGGGGCAGATACGCAGTATTTT.

As concerns this clone: This CDR3 is also generated by other DNA sequences in the sample. The V gene is TRBV4-3, the J gene TRBJ2-7; the D gene is possibly TRBD2 (5 bases). The germline V and J ends were trimmed by 1 base and 2 bases, with 9 bases remaining between them. Germline loops: CDR1 LGHNA, CDR2 YSLEER. This CDR3 has 14 residues. The CDR3: CASSQVEGPYEQYF. The DNA of the CDR3 is TGCGCCAGCAGCCAAGTTGAGGGCCCCTACGAGCAGTACTTC.

The chain joins TRBV5-6 to TRBJ1-1; a possible D gene is TRBD1 (5 bases). Germline V gene lookup returns CDR1 SGHDT and CDR2 YYEEEE. V was shortened by 0 bases and J by 8 bases, with 11 bases between the two germline ends. The CDR3 runs 13 residues. CDR3 nucleotide sequence: TGTGCCAGCAGCTTGGAGAGGGGAGAGGAAGCTTTCTTT. As protein: CASSLERGEEAFF.